This T cell receptor (beta chain) originates from a study of shared clonotypes between healthy human individuals. Looking at the study overall: Each donor contributed plates that comprised three CD4 naive, three CD4 memory, two CD8 naive and one CD8 memory. Overall study results and limits: The study found lower generation probabilities in non-shared clonotypes than in those shared by all four donors.

With regard to this clone: The antigen is undetermined.

Per germline, CDR1 SGHDT and CDR2 YYEEEE. The CDR3 consists of 15 residues. V lost 1 base, J lost 0 bases, and 8 bases lay in between. Sequencing used immunoSEQ multiplex PCR; TCRdb keeps in-frame clones, though not all of them. The table has under 700,000 clones, 85% to 95% seen once. Terminally differentiated effector memory CD45RA+ cells were excluded from the naive CD8 cells, which were CD45RO-negative and positively selected for CCR7. Sequencing was performed on naive CD8+ T cells sorted from blood. This TCR was recovered from a woman aged 25 to 39 in good health. The J gene is TRBJ1-3, the V gene TRBV5-6; D is unclear. The CDR3 bases are TGTGCCAGCAGCTTGACTGCCGGCTCTGGAAACACCATATATTTT. It is translated as CASSLTAGSGNTIYF.